This TCR beta chain was sequenced during a study of response to subunit inactivated influenza vaccine. Germline loops: CDR1 SGHAT, CDR2 FQDESV (reference sequence). This CDR3 is built from 13 residues. V was pared by 7 bases and J by 6 bases, with 13 bases between. This clonotype appeared many times. TCRdb analysed the RT-PCR reads with MiXCR anew, one entry per CDR3 protein. The sample lists 450,000 to 550,000 distinct CDR3 sequences, roughly 25% seen once, with approximately 2% in the top ten. The material was CD4+ T cells sorted from PBMCs, obtained about 5 days after vaccination. This sequence originates from a man aged 50 or older who received an inactivated influenza vaccine. The chain recombines TRBV11-1 with TRBJ2-1; D might be TRBD1 or TRBD2, each matching 7 bases. As DNA, the CDR3 is TGTGCCAGCACAGGGGGGGCCGGCAATGAGCAGTTCTTC. It codes for CASTGGAGNEQFF.